This T cell receptor (beta chain) was sequenced for a study of a mutant IDH1 vaccine in newly diagnosed glioma (dated by TCRdb to the early 2020s). Describing the broader study: Of the roughly 34 treated patients, approximately 60% were male and approximately 38% were female, and a mean age of roughly 40 years was recorded. Before enrollment, most patients had been given radiochemotherapy with temozolomide as standard therapy, while the rest had received either radiotherapy alone or temozolomide alone. Peripheral blood was drawn at six visits: V03 (baseline), V05, V07, V10, V12 and V13. For exploratory analyses, longitudinal TCRB deep sequencing was carried out in approximately 25 treated patients wherever samples were available. What the research found in general, with its limitations: It was noted by the authors that analyses of patient blood samples could not be reproduced owing to sample limitations. PBMC samples for TCRB deep sequencing were selected based on availability. Across multiple MHC alleles, vaccine-induced immune responses were seen in more than 80% of patients. Pseudoprogression appeared unrelated to alterations in the top peripheral T cell clonotypes detected by TCRB sequencing.

Points on this clone: Its antigen remains unidentified. No much larger clonotype is one base removed from it; base qualities were not supplied.

The germline V gene provides CDR1 MDHEN and CDR2 SYDVKM. V loses 2 bases of germline sequence and J loses 6 bases, and the interval between the two ends is 14 bases. From its cysteine to its phenylalanine, the CDR3 spans 15 amino acids. Kept here is only the CDR3 DNA, which spans 45 bases and is read in frame from base 1. The sample's time point label, decoded: baseline, week 1 (first vaccination visit). The treatment or condition label, read with the paper, signifies: pre-vaccination baseline after standard-of-care therapy. Donors had newly diagnosed WHO grade 3 or 4 IDH1-mutant astrocytomas with loss of nuclear ATRX. The samples were drawn from NOA16, a multicentre, single-arm, open-label phase I trial in Germany that tested a mutant IDH1 peptide vaccine in humans for the first time. For immunogenicity testing, the blood drawn at visit V03 was used as the baseline sample. Genomic DNA for TCRB sequencing was isolated from EDTA blood with the DNeasy Blood and Tissue Kit.

Libraries were constructed by the immunoSEQ multiplex PCR assay. Rearranged TCR beta chain sequences were amplified with the hsTCRB Kit following the manufacturer's protocol. TCRB libraries were sequenced on an Illumina MiSeq. The authors' analysis ran thus. The proprietary platform of the kit vendor was used for demultiplexing, trimming and gene mapping. TCRdb stores this immuneACCESS table with in-frame sequences only. Part of the clones is absent; in the studies checked, under half of the shortfall reflects unresolved V genes, and no reason is known for the rest. The DNA was the basis for D and trimming; V, J and clone size are from that table. The table for this sample lists approximately 88,000 clones; about four fifths of them were counted only once. Roughly 6.9% of the sample goes to the ten largest clones.

The V gene is TRBV28 and the J gene is TRBJ2-1, with TRBD1 perhaps the D gene, on 5 matching bases. Here the sequenced sample was PBMCs, taken from a glioma patient treated with radiotherapy, temozolomide or both. The source of this sequence is a man in his forties with glioma. CDR3 loop: CASSLAAGFFNEQFF. The DNA sequence follows: TGTGCCAGCAGTTTAGCGGCAGGGTTCTTCAATGAGCAGTTCTTC.